This T cell receptor (beta chain) was found in a study of OX40 agonist ivuxolimab in advanced cancers. Trimming shortened V by 0 bases and J by 0 bases, and 12 bases separated the two germline ends. The CDR3 runs to 17 residues. The germline V gene has CDR1 SGHNT and CDR2 YENEEA. Sequencing used immunoSEQ multiplex PCR; TCRdb keeps in-frame clones, though not all of them. Of 70,000 or so clones in the sample, 87% were seen once. The sequencing here drew on CD4+ or CD8+ T cells sorted from blood, taken in a trial of the OX40 agonist ivuxolimab. The sequence derives from an adult with an advanced solid tumor such as melanoma, head and neck, liver or kidney cancer. The V and J genes are TRBV11-3 and TRBJ2-4; D is undetermined. The CDR3 region has the DNA TGTGCCAGCAGCTTAGATCCAGGAACCGGAGCCAAAAACATTCAGTACTTC. Its translation is CASSLDPGTGAKNIQYF.